Below, 14 T cell receptor beta chains from the same sample are listed, as sequenced in a study of identical twins. Using its own MiXCR run on the 5' RACE reads, TCRdb lists one record per CDR3 protein. The repertoire includes about 240,000 distinct CDR3 sequences, 8% to 11% of them detected once, and more than 8% sits in the top ten. Sample: memory T cells sorted from blood. The receptors shown here come from a man aged 45-60 years in good health.

The CDR3 region is CASSSGTAGNIQYF. The CDR3 bases are TGTGCCAGCAGCTCAGGGACAGCAGGGAACATTCAGTACTTC. The gene calls are TRBV5-4 and TRBJ2-4; the match to TRBD1 covers 7 bases. The CDR3 runs to 14 residues. The junction had 7 bases not matched to a gene; V was cut back by 3 bases and J by 7 bases. Per germline, CDR1 SGHNT and CDR2 YYREEE (reference sequence). The variable domain in full, with the rest retrieved from reference TRBV5-4 and TRBJ2-4, is ETGVTQSPTHLIKTRGQQVTLRCSSQSGHNTVSWYQQALGQGPQFIFQYYREEENGRGNFPPRFSGLQFPNYSSELNVNALELDDSALYLCASSSGTAGNIQYFGAGTRLSVL.

This clonotype was seen ten or more times. The V gene is TRBV7-2, the J gene TRBJ1-4, with 8 bases that match TRBD1. Germline CDR1 is SGHTA and CDR2 is FQGNSA. The CDR3 sequence is 15 residues long. V gave up 3 bases and J gave up 2 bases; unmatched junction bases: 2. The CDR3 DNA reads TGTGCCAGCAGCTTTCGACAGGGGACTAATGAAAAACTGTTTTTT. This codes for CASSFRQGTNEKLFF.

The chain employs TRBV7-9 and TRBJ1-5, with D hard to call. V was shortened by 7 bases and J by 4 bases, with 14 bases between the two germline ends. Germline CDR1 reads SEHNR; CDR2 reads FQNEAQ (reference sequence). This CDR3 contains 14 residues. The DNA of the CDR3 is TGTGCCAGCACCATAAAGAAGGAAAATCAGCCCCAGCATTTT. It specifies CASTIKKENQPQHF.

Only one count was recorded for this clonotype. V usage is TRBV20-1 and J usage is TRBJ1-6, with a tentative D call TRBD1 (6 bases). CDR1 is DFQATT and CDR2 is SNEGSKA in the germline V gene (reference sequence). This CDR3 region has 17 residues. V was cut by 2 bases and J by 0 bases, with 14 bases left in between. The CDR3 nucleotides are TGCAGTGCTAGAACAGGGTTCGGGAGCTCCTATAATTCACCCCTCCACTTT. As protein: CSARTGFGSSYNSPLHF.

This clonotype was seen ten or more times. This chain joins TRBV12-3 or TRBV12-4 and TRBJ1-6; D is unresolved. The CDR3 runs 12 residues. V was trimmed by 3 bases and J by 9 bases, leaving 6 bases between them. CDR3 loop: CASSLSISPLHF. The CDR3 DNA sequence: TGTGCCAGCAGTTTGAGTATTTCACCCCTCCACTTT.

This clonotype has at least ten counts. The chain links TRBV12-3 or TRBV12-4 to TRBJ2-7; tentative D call: TRBD2 (6 bases). V lost 5 bases to trimming and J lost 3 bases, with 14 bases between them. CDR3 size: 14 residues. The CDR3 bases are TGTGCCAGCAGTATCGGGACTTGGGGCTACGAGCAGTACTTC. Protein: CASSIGTWGYEQYF.

This clonotype was recorded many times. The chain is built from TRBV5-1 and TRBJ2-7; D unresolved. The CDR3 covers 15 residues. CDR1 and CDR2 (germline): SGHRS, YFSETQ. The germline V and J ends were trimmed by 0 bases and 0 bases, with 10 bases remaining between them. CDR3 nucleotides: TGCGCCAGCAGCTTGGGGCAGGTGAGCTCCTACGAGCAGTACTTC. Its translation is CASSLGQVSSYEQYF.

At least ten counts were recorded for this clonotype. The chain joins TRBV9 to TRBJ1-6; D not certain. In germline, CDR1 is SGDLS, CDR2 YYNGEE. V dropped 2 bases and J dropped 14 bases, with 14 bases sitting between them. This CDR3 is 13 amino acids long. The CDR3 reads CASSVVVGSSLHF. CDR3 DNA: TGTGCCAGCAGCGTCGTGGTGGGTTCGTCCCTCCACTTT.

In its sample, this clonotype was seen many times. The chain recombines TRBV29-1 with TRBJ2-3; TRBD2 matches 10 bases. This CDR3 has 14 residues. V trimming: 4 bases; J trimming: 3 bases; junction bases outside the gene matches: 4. Germline V gene sequence: CDR1 SQVTM, CDR2 ANQGSEA. CDR3 protein: CSVGTSGSTDTQYF. CDR3 nucleotide sequence: TGCAGCGTTGGGACTAGCGGATCTACAGATACGCAGTATTTT.

This clonotype was recorded many times. This chain joins TRBV28 and TRBJ2-4, with TRBD2 matching 7 bases. Germline trimming cut 3 bases from V and 0 bases from J; bases unmatched to any gene: 8. Per the germline V gene, CDR1 is MDHEN and CDR2 is SYDVKM. The CDR3 is made up of 17 amino acids. CDR3 residues: CASSLGRAGIAKNIQYF. The CDR3, as DNA: TGTGCCAGCAGTTTGGGGAGGGCAGGGATAGCCAAAAACATTCAGTACTTC.

The chain joins TRBV5-8 to TRBJ2-7; D perhaps matches TRBD1 (5 bases). Trimming removed 1 base at V and 0 bases at J, with 8 bases between. Germline V gene data show CDR1 as SGHTS and CDR2 as YDEGEE. This CDR3 comprises 14 residues. The CDR3 protein is CASSLRGISYEQYF. DNA of the CDR3: TGTGCCAGCAGCTTGAGGGGCATCTCCTACGAGCAGTACTTC.

In its sample, this clonotype was seen many times. V is TRBV11-2 and J is TRBJ1-2; D not certain. CDR1 is SGHAT, CDR2 FQNNGV, per germline. This CDR3 has 12 amino acids. V was trimmed by 4 bases and J by 5 bases, leaving 8 bases between them. CDR3 nucleotides: TGTGCCAGCAGCTCAATTCCGTATGGCTACACCTTC. This sequence encodes CASSSIPYGYTF.

On this clonotype: One junction end does not reproduce the germline sequence, and a read error may be involved. V usage is TRBV7-6 and J usage is TRBJ1-4; 7 positions agree with TRBD1. The CDR3 length is 15 residues. Germline V lookup: CDR1 SGHVS, CDR2 FNYEAQ. CDR3 residues: CASSLSQGNNEKPFF. CDR3 DNA: TGTGCCAGCAGCTTATCACAGGGGAATAATGAAAAACCGTTTTTT.

This clonotype was seen a handful of times. The chain is built from TRBV6-1 and TRBJ2-7; D is uncertain. The CDR3 is made up of 14 amino acids. V lost 7 bases to trimming and J lost 1 base, with 14 bases between them. Germline lookup yields CDR1 MNHNS and CDR2 SASEGT. CDR3 residues: CASNLEGSSYEQYF. The CDR3 DNA is TGTGCCAGCAACCTCGAAGGGTCGTCCTACGAGCAGTACTTC.